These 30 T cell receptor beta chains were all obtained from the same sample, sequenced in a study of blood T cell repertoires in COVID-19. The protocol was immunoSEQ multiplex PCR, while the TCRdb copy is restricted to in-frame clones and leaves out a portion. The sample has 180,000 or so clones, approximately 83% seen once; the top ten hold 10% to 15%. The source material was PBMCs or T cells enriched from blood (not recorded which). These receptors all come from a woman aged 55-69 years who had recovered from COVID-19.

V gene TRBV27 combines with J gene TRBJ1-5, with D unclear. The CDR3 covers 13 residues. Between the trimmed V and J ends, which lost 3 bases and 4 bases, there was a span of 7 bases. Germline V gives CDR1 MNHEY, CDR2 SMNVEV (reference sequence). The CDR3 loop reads CASSFKLNQPQHF. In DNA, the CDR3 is TGTGCCAGCAGTTTCAAACTTAATCAGCCCCAGCATTTT.

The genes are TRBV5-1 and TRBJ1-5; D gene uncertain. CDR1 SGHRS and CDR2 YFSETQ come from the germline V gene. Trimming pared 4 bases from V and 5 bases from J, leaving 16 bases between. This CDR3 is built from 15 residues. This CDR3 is CASSPEGRVHQPQHF. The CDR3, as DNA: TGCGCCAGCAGCCCGGAGGGTAGGGTGCATCAGCCCCAGCATTTT. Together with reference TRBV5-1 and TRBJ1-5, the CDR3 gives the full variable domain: KAGVTQTPRYLIKTRGQQVTLSCSPISGHRSVSWYQQTPGQGLQFLFEYFSETQRNKGNFPGRFSGRQFSNSRSEMNVSTLELGDSALYLCASSPEGRVHQPQHFGDGTRLSIL.

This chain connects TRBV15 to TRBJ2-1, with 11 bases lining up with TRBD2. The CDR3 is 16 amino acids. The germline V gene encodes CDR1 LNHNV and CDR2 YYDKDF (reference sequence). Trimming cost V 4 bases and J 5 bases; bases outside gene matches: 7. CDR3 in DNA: TGTGCCACCAGCACGATTGCACTAGCGGGGGACAATGAGCAGTTCTTC. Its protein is CATSTIALAGDNEQFF.

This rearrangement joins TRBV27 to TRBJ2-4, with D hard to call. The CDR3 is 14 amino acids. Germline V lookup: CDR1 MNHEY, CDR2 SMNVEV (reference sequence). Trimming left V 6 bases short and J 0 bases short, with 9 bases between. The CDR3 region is CASRQSLAKNIQYF. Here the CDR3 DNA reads TGTGCCAGCAGACAGTCACTAGCCAAAAACATTCAGTACTTC.

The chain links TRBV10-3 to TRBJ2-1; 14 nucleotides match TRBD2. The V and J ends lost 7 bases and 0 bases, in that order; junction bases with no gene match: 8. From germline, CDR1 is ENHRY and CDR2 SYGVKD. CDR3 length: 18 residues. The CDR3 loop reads CAIKGLAGGKPSYNEQFF. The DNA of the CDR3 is TGTGCCATCAAAGGACTAGCGGGGGGAAAACCCTCCTACAATGAGCAGTTCTTC.

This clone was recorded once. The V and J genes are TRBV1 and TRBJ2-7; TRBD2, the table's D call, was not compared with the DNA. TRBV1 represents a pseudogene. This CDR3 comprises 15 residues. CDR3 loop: CTSSQDKSLYYGQYF. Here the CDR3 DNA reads TGCACCAGCAGCCAAGATAAAAGCCTATATTATGGGCAGTACTTC.

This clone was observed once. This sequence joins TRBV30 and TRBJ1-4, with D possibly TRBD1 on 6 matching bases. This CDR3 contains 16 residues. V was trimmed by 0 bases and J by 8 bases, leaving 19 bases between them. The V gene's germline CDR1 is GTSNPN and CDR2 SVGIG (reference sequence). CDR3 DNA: TGTGCCTGGAGTGTATGGGACACGGACAGTGGCGAAAAACTGTTTTTT. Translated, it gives CAWSVWDTDSGEKLFF.

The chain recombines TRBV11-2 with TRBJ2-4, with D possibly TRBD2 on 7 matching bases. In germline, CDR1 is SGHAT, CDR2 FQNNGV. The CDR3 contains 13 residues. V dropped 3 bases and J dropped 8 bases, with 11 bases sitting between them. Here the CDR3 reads CASSFAGADIQYF. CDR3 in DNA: TGTGCCAGCAGCTTCGCGGGGGCGGACATTCAGTACTTC.

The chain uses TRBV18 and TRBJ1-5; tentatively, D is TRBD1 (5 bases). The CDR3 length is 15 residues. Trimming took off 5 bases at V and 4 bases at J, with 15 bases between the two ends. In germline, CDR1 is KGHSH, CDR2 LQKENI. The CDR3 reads CASSTGGRVNQPQHF. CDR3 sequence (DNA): TGTGCCAGCTCAACGGGGGGGAGGGTTAATCAGCCCCAGCATTTT.

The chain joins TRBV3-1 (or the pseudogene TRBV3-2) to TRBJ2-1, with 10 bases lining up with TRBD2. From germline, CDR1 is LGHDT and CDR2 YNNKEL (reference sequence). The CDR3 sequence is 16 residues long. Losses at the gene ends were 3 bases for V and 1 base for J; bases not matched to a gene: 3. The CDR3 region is CASSHLSGRSYNEQFF. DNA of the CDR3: TGTGCCAGCAGCCACCTTAGCGGGAGGTCCTACAATGAGCAGTTCTTC.

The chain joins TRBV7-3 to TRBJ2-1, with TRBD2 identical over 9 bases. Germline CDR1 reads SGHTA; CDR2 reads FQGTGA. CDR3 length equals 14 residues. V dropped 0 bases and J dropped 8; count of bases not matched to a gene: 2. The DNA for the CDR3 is TGTGCCAGCAGCTTAACTAGCGGGAGTGATGAGCAGTTCTTC. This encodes CASSLTSGSDEQFF. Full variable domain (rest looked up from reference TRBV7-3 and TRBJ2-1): GAGVSQTPSNKVTEKGKYVELRCDPISGHTALYWYRQSLGQGPEFLIYFQGTGAADDSGLPNDRFFAVRPEGSVSTLKIQRTERGDSAVYLCASSLTSGSDEQFFGPGTRLTVL.

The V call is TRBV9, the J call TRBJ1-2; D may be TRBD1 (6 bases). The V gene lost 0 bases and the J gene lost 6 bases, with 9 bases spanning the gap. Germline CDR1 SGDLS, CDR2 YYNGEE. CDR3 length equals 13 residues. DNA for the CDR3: TGTGCCAGCAGCGTAGACAGGGACCATGGCTACACCTTC. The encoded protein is CASSVDRDHGYTF.

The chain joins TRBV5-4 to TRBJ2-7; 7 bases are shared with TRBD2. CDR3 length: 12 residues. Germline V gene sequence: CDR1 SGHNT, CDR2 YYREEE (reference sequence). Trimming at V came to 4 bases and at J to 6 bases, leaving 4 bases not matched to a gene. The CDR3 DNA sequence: TGTGCCAGCAGCCGGGGCGGGGGCGAGCAGTACTTC. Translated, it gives CASSRGGGEQYF. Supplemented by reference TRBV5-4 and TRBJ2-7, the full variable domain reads ETGVTQSPTHLIKTRGQQVTLRCSSQSGHNTVSWYQQALGQGPQFIFQYYREEENGRGNFPPRFSGLQFPNYSSELNVNALELDDSALYLCASSRGGGEQYFGPGTRLTVT.

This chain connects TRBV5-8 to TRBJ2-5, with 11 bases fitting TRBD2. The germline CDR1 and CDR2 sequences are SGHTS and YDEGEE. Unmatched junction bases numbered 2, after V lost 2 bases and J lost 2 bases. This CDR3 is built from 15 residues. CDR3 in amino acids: CASSFGTSGQETQYF. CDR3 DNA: TGTGCCAGCAGCTTTGGGACTAGCGGACAAGAGACCCAGTACTTC.

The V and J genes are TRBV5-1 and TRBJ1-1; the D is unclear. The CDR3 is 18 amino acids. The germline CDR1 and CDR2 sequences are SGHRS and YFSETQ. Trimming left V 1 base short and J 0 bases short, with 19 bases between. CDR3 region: CASSLNPQEVVMNTEAFF. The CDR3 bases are TGCGCCAGCAGCTTGAATCCCCAGGAAGTTGTAATGAACACTGAAGCTTTCTTT.

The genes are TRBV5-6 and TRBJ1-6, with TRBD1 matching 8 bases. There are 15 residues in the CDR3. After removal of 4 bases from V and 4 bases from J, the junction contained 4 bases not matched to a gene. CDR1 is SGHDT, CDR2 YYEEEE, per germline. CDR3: CASSPDRGYNSPLHF. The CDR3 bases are TGTGCCAGCAGCCCCGACAGGGGTTATAATTCACCCCTCCACTTT.

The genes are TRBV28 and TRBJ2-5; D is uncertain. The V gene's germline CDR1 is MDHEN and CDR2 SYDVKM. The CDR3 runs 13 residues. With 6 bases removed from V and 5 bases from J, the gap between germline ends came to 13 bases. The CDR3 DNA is TGTGCCAGCAGCCTAAAAGTCCCGGAGACCCAGTACTTC. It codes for CASSLKVPETQYF.

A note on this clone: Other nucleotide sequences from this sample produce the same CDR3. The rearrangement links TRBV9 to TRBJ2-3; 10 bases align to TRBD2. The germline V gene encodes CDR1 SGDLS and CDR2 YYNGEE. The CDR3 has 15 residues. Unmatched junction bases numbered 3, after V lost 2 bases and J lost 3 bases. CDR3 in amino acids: CASSVSSGGTDTQYF. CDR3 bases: TGTGCCAGCAGCGTGTCTAGCGGGGGTACAGATACGCAGTATTTT.

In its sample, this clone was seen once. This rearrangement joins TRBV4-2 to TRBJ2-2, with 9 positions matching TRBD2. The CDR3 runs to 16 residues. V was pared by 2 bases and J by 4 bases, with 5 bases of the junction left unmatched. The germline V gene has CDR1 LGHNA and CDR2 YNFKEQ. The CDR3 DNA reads TGTGCCAGCAGCCAACGGGGACTAGCAGGCACCGGGGAGCTGTTTTTT. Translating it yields CASSQRGLAGTGELFF.

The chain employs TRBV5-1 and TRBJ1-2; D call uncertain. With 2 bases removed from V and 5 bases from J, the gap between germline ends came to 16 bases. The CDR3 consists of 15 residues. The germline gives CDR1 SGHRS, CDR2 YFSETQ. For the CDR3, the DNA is TGCGCCAGCAGCTTCGACACCGGCGGGTTATATGGCTACACCTTC. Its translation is CASSFDTGGLYGYTF.

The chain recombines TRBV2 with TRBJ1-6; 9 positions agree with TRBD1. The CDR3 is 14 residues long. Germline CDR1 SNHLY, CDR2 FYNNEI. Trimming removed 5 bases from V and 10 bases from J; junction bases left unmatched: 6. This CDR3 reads CASSTGQGRSPLHF. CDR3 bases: TGTGCCAGCAGTACGGGACAGGGCAGATCACCCCTCCACTTT. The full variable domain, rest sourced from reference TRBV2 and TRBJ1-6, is EPEVTQTPSHQVTQMGQEVILRCVPISNHLYFYWYRQILGQKVEFLVSFYNNEISEKSEIFDDQFSVERPDGSNFTLKIRSTKLEDSAMYFCASSTGQGRSPLHFGNGTRLTVT.

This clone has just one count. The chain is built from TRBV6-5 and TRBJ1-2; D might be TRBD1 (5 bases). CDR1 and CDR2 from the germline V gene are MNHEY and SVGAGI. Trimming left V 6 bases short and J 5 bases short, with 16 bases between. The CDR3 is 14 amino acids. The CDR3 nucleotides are TGTGCCAGCAGGCAGGGTACTCTAGGTTATGGCTACACCTTC. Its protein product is CASRQGTLGYGYTF.

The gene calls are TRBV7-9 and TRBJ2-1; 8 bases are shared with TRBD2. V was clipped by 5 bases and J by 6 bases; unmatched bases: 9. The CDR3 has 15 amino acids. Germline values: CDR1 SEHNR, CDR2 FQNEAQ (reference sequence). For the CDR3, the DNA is TGTGCCAGCAGCAGGTCGGAGCGGGAGAGCAATGAGCAGTTCTTC. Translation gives CASSRSERESNEQFF.

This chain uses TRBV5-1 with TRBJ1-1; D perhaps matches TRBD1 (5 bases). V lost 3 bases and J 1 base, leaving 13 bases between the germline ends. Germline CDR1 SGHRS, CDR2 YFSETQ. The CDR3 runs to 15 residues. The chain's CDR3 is CASSSLGVANTEAFF. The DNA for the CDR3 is TGCGCCAGCAGCTCCTTAGGGGTGGCGAACACTGAAGCTTTCTTT. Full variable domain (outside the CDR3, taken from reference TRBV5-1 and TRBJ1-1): KAGVTQTPRYLIKTRGQQVTLSCSPISGHRSVSWYQQTPGQGLQFLFEYFSETQRNKGNFPGRFSGRQFSNSRSEMNVSTLELGDSALYLCASSSLGVANTEAFFGQGTRLTVV.

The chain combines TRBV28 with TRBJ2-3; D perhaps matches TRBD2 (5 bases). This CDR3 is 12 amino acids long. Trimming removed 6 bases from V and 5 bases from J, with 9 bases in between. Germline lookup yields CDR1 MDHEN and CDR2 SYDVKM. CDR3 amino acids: CASSTSVDTQYF. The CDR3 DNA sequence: TGTGCCAGCAGCACTAGTGTAGATACGCAGTATTTT.

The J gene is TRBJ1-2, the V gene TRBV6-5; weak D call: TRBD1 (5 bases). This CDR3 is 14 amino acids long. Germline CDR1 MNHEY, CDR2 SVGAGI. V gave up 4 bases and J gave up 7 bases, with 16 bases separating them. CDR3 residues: CASSSYGREGGYTF. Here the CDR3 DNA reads TGTGCCAGCAGTTCCTACGGCAGGGAGGGTGGCTACACCTTC.

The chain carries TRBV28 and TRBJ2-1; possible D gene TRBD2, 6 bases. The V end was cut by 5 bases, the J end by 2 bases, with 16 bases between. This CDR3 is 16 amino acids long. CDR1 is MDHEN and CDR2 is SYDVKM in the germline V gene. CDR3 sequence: CASSPPRDSAYNEQFF. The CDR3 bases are TGTGCCAGCAGTCCCCCCAGGGACTCGGCCTACAATGAGCAGTTCTTC.

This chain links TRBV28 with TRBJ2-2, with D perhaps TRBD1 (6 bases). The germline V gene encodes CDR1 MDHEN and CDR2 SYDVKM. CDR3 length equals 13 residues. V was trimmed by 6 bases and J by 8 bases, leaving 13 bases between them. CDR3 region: CASSLGGRGELFF. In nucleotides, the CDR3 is TGTGCCAGCAGCCTAGGGGGTAGGGGGGAGCTGTTTTTT.

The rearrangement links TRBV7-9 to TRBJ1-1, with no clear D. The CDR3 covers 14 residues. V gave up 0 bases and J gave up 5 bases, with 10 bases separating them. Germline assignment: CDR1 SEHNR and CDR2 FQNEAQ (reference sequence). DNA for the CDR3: TGTGCCAGCAGCTTAGCGGGGAGGGAGACTGAAGCTTTCTTT. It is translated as CASSLAGRETEAFF.

The CDR3 region is CAWSRGNSPLHF. DNA of the CDR3: TGTGCCTGGAGCCGAGGAAATTCACCCCTCCACTTT. The chain is built from TRBV30 and TRBJ1-6; no definite D call. Per germline, CDR1 GTSNPN and CDR2 SVGIG (reference sequence). V lost 3 bases, J lost 7 bases, and 7 bases lay in between. The CDR3 has 12 amino acids.